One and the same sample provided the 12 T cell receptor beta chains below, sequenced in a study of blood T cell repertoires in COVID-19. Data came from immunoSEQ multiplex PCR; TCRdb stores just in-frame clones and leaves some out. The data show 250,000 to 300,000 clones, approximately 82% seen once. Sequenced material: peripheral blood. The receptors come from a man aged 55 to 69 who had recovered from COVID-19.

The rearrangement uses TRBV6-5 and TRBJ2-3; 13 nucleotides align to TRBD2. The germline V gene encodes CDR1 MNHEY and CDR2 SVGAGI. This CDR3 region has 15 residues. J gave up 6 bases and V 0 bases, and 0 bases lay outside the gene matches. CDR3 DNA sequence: TGTGCCAGCAGTTACTCGACTAGCGGGGGGGATACGCAGTATTTT. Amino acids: CASSYSTSGGDTQYF.

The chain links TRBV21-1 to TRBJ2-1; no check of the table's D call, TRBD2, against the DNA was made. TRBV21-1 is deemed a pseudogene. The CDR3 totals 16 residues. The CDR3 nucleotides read TGTGCCAGCAGCACCCCCCCCGGGATCTGCGCGAATGAGCAGTTCTTC. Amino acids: CASSTPPGICANEQFF.

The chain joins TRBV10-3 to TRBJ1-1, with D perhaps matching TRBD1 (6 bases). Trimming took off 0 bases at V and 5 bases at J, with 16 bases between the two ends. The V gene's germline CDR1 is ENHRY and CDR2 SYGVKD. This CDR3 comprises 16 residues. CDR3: CAISESGTGRGTEAFF. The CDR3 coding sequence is TGTGCCATCAGTGAGTCTGGAACAGGGCGAGGGACTGAAGCTTTCTTT.

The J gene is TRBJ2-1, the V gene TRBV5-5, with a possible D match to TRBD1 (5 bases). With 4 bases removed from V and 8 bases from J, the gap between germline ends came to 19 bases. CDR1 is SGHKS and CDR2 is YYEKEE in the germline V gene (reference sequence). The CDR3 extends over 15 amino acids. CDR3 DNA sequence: TGTGCCAGCAGCCGGGTCCCAGGGATCAAGGATGAGCAGTTCTTC. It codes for CASSRVPGIKDEQFF.

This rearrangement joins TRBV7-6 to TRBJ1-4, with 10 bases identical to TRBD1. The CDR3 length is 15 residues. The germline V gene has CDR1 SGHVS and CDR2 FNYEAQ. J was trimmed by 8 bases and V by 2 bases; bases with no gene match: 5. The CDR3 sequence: CASSLSGTGDEKLFF. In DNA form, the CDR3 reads TGTGCCAGCAGCTTATCAGGGACAGGGGACGAAAAACTGTTTTTT.

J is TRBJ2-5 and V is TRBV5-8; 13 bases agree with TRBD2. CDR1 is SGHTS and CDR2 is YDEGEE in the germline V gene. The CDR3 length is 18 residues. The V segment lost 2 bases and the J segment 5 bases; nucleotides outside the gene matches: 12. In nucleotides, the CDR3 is TGTGCCAGCAGCTTCCTGGGACTAGCGGGAACGACGGGGGAGACCCAGTACTTC. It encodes CASSFLGLAGTTGETQYF.

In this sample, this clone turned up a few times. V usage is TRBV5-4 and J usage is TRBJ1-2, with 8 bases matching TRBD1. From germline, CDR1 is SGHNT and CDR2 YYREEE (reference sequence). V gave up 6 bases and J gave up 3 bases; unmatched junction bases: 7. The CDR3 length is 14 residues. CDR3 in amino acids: CASTQDRADYGYTF. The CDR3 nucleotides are TGTGCCAGCACCCAGGACAGGGCGGACTATGGCTACACCTTC.

CDR3 amino acids: CASSLVAGGWYEQYF. In nucleotides, the CDR3 is TGCGCCAGCAGCTTGGTAGCAGGGGGCTGGTACGAGCAGTACTTC. This chain joins TRBV5-1 and TRBJ2-7; 8 nucleotides match TRBD1. V trimming: 0 bases; J trimming: 4 bases; junction bases outside the gene matches: 6. CDR1 and CDR2 from the germline V gene are SGHRS and YFSETQ. This CDR3 is built from 15 residues.

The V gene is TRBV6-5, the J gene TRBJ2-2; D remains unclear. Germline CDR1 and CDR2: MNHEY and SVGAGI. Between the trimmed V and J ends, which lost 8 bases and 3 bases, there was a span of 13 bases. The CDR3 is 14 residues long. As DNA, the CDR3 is TGTGCCAGCTCCGCATATCGGGACACCGGGGAGCTGTTTTTT. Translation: CASSAYRDTGELFF.

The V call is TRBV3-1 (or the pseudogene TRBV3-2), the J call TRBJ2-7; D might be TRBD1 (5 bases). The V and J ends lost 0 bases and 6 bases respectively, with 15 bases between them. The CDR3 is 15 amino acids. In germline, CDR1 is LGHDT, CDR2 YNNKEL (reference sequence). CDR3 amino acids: CASSQDAVRVGEQYF. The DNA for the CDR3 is TGTGCCAGCAGCCAAGATGCGGTCAGGGTAGGCGAGCAGTACTTC.

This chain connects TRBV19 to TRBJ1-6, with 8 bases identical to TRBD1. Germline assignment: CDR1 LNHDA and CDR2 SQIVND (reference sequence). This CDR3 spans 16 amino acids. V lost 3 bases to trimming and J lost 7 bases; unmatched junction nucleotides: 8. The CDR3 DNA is TGTGCCAGTAGTATCGAGAGGACAGGGATCAATTCACCCCTCCACTTT. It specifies CASSIERTGINSPLHF.

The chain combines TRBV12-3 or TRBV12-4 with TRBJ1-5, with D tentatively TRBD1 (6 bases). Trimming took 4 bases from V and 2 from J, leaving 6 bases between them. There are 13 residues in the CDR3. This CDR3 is CASSWTGNQPQHF. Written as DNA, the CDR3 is TGTGCCAGCAGTTGGACAGGCAATCAGCCCCAGCATTTT.